This is a list of T cell receptor beta chains from one sample in a study of blood T cell repertoires in COVID-19. Measured with immunoSEQ multiplex PCR; TCRdb has only the in-frame clones, and not every one. In the table there are about 73,000 clones, approximately 71% of which are singletons. Material for sequencing was peripheral blood. Receptors were obtained from a man between 65 and 85 years old with COVID-19, enrolled during active disease. The CDR3 runs from the conserved cysteine through the conserved F or W. The D gene is left open where the match is weak. Clone sizes are given selectively: once, few, many, or a class where the clone is expanded.

>TRBJ2-2|.|TRBV7-2|.
CASSLGAGGELFF
TGTGCCAGCAGTCTAGGAGCCGGCGGGGAGCTGTTTTTT
>TRBJ1-2|.|TRBV5-1|TRBD1
CASSPGQGYGYTF
TGCGCCAGCAGCCCGGGACAGGGGTATGGCTACACCTTC
>TRBJ2-2|.|TRBV12-3/TRBV12-4|.
CASSSSDTGELFF
TGTGCCAGCAGCTCCTCGGACACCGGGGAGCTGTTTTTT
>TRBJ2-7|few|TRBV7-2|.
CASSLGKYWEQYF
TGTGCCAGCAGCTTGGGCAAGTACTGGGAGCAGTACTTC
>TRBJ2-7|.|TRBV4-2|TRBD2
CASSQGLAAGTYEQYF
TGTGCCAGCAGCCAGGGACTAGCGGCCGGTACTTACGAGCAGTACTTC
>TRBJ1-2|.|TRBV4-3|TRBD1
CASSQRTGGSYTF
TGCGCCAGCAGCCAACGGACAGGGGGCAGCTACACCTTC
>TRBJ2-5|few|TRBV4-3|.
CASSLSAGTGAETQYF
TGCGCCAGCAGCCTATCGGCCGGGACTGGTGCAGAGACCCAGTACTTC
>TRBJ2-2|.|TRBV19|.
CASPGGSTGELFF
TGTGCCAGTCCTGGGGGGTCCACCGGGGAGCTGTTTTTT
>TRBJ1-1|.|TRBV18|.
CASSPDLGYTEAFF
TGTGCCAGCTCACCAGACTTAGGTTACACTGAAGCTTTCTTT
>TRBJ2-1|.|TRBV21-1|.
CASSKTGMVQFF
TGTGCCAGCAGCAAAACAGGGATGGTCCAGTTCTTC
>TRBJ2-5|.|TRBV5-1|TRBD2
CASSLLFAASGQLETQYF
TGCGCCAGCAGCTTGCTATTCGCGGCTAGCGGGCAGTTAGAGACCCAGTACTTC
>TRBJ1-2|.|TRBV28|TRBD1
CASSSQGAGGYTF
TGTGCCAGCAGTAGCCAGGGGGCTGGTGGCTACACCTTC
>TRBJ1-2|.|TRBV13|.
CASSKGHEKGGYTF
TGTGCCAGCAGCAAGGGACATGAGAAGGGTGGCTACACCTTC
>TRBJ1-1|.|TRBV4-1|.
CASSQTGMNTEAFF
TGCGCCAGCAGCCAGACAGGCATGAACACTGAAGCTTTCTTT
>TRBJ1-2|many|TRBV3-1/TRBV3-2|TRBD1
CASSHWDRVLIF
TGTGCCAGCAGCCATTGGGACAGGGTTTTGATTTTC
>TRBJ1-1|.|TRBV9|.
CASSVEPNTEAFF
TGTGCCAGCAGCGTAGAGCCCAACACTGAAGCTTTCTTT
>TRBJ2-7|.|TRBV28|TRBD1
CASSRTGLSYEQYF
TGTGCCAGCAGCAGGACAGGACTCTCCTACGAGCAGTACTTC